This passage covers 8 T cell receptor beta chains from one sample sequenced in a study of blood T cells in healthy people across ages. Primed by a sample-barcoded 5' primer and a J-beta primer mix, a second PCR proceeded for roughly 7 to 12 cycles. TCRdb called the 5' RACE reads again in MiXCR, with one record for every CDR3 protein. The table records roughly 800,000 distinct CDR3 sequences, about a quarter of them present only once. These data were likewise used in another study, on T cells of mothers and their children.

Source material: blood. The receptors shown here come from a boy aged 5-17 years in good health.

In this sample, this clonotype turned up a few times. The gene calls are TRBV4-1 and TRBJ2-7, with D tentatively TRBD1 or TRBD2 (5 bases each). Trimming removed 0 bases from V and 0 bases from J, with 12 bases in between. Germline-derived CDR1 and CDR2 are MGHRA and YSYEKL. This CDR3 is built from 16 residues. The CDR3 reads CASSQEVSGSSYEQYF. The CDR3 coding sequence is TGCGCCAGCAGCCAAGAAGTGTCAGGGAGCTCCTACGAGCAGTACTTC.

This chain uses TRBV12-3 or TRBV12-4 with TRBJ1-4; D possibly corresponds to TRBD1 (6 bases). The CDR3 length is 15 residues. V lost 5 bases and J lost 3, with 13 bases in between. CDR3 residues: CASSNVQGPNEKLFF. Written as DNA, the CDR3 is TGTGCCAGCAGTAATGTACAGGGTCCTAATGAAAAACTGTTTTTT.

This clonotype turned up a few times. The chain is built from TRBV12-3 or TRBV12-4 and TRBJ2-4, with 13 bases that match TRBD2. Trimming at V came to 6 bases and at J to 5 bases, leaving 7 bases not matched to a gene. CDR3 length: 16 amino acids. CDR3 sequence: CASRTWTSGGENIQYF. The CDR3 region has the DNA TGTGCCAGCAGAACCTGGACTAGCGGGGGAGAAAACATTCAGTACTTC.

The chain is built from TRBV5-4 and TRBJ1-4; possibly TRBD1 for D (6 bases). Trimming took off 5 bases at V and 7 bases at J, with 15 bases between the two ends. Per the germline V gene, CDR1 is SGHNT and CDR2 is YYREEE (reference sequence). The CDR3 length is 14 residues. The CDR3 DNA follows: TGTGCCAGCAGGGGGGCAGGGGATTCTGAAAAACTGTTTTTT. As protein: CASRGAGDSEKLFF. Full variable domain (remainder filled in from reference TRBV5-4 and TRBJ1-4): ETGVTQSPTHLIKTRGQQVTLRCSSQSGHNTVSWYQQALGQGPQFIFQYYREEENGRGNFPPRFSGLQFPNYSSELNVNALELDDSALYLCASRGAGDSEKLFFGSGTQLSVL.

This clonotype has only a few counts. The chain employs TRBV5-4 and TRBJ2-3, with TRBD2 matching over 12 bases. The CDR3 consists of 16 residues. V trimming: 4 bases; J trimming: 2 bases; junction bases outside the gene matches: 5. Germline-derived CDR1 and CDR2 are SGHNT and YYREEE (reference sequence). This CDR3 is CASSLLAGGFTDTQYF. The CDR3 DNA is TGTGCCAGCAGCCTTCTAGCGGGGGGGTTCACAGATACGCAGTATTTT.

The chain has TRBV5-1 and TRBJ2-2; maybe TRBD2 (5 bases). Trimming pared 7 bases from V and 6 bases from J, leaving 16 bases between. Germline V gene data show CDR1 as SGHRS and CDR2 as YFSETQ. The CDR3 has 14 amino acids. The CDR3 sequence: CASQGGLWSGELFF. The CDR3 nucleotides are TGCGCCAGCCAAGGAGGCTTATGGTCCGGGGAGCTGTTTTTT.

The V call is TRBV6-5, the J call TRBJ2-5, with TRBD2 as a possible D gene (6 bases). The CDR3 runs 12 residues. V was cut by 2 bases and J by 11 bases, with 12 bases left in between. CDR1 is MNHEY and CDR2 is SVGAGI in the germline V gene. The CDR3 nucleotides read TGTGCCAGCAGTTACAGTGGGGAGGAGCAGTACTTC. It encodes CASSYSGEEQYF.

This clonotype appeared a few times. The V call is TRBV2, the J call TRBJ2-1; TRBD2 might be the D (5 bases). Germline CDR1 is SNHLY and CDR2 is FYNNEI. The CDR3 loop spans 13 amino acids. V was trimmed by 6 bases and J by 9 bases, leaving 15 bases between them. The CDR3 bases are TGTGCCAGCAGGGGAAGCGGACGGGGTGAGCAGTTCTTC. It specifies CASRGSGRGEQFF.